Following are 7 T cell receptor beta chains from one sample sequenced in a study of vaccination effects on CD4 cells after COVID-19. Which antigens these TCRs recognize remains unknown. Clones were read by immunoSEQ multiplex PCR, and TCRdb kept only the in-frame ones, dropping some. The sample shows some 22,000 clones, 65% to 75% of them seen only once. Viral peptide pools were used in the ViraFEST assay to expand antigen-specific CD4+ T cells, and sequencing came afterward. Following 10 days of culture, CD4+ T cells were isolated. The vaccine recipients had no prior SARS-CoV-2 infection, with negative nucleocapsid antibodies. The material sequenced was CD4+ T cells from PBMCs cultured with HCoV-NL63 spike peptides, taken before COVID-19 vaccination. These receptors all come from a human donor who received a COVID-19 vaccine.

CDR3: CASSEAFAEANYGYTF. In nucleotides, the CDR3 is TGTGCCAGCAGTGAAGCGTTCGCGGAAGCTAACTATGGCTACACCTTC. V gene TRBV6-1 combines with J gene TRBJ1-2; D is undetermined. Per the germline V gene, CDR1 is MNHNS and CDR2 is SASEGT. This CDR3 region has 16 residues. Trimming stripped 0 bases from V and 0 bases from J, with 11 bases between.

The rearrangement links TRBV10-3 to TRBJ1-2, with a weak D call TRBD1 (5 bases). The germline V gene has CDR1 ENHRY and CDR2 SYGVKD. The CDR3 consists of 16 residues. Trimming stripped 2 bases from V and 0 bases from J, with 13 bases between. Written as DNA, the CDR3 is TGTGCCATCAGTGAGCCGGGACGCCAAGCTAACTATGGCTACACCTTC. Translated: CAISEPGRQANYGYTF.

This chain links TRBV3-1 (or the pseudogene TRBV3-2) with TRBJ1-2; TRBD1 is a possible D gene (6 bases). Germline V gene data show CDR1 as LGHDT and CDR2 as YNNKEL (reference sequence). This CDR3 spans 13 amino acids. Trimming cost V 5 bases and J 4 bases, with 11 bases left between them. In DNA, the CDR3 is TGTGCCAGCAGCTTGGGGGCTTTCTATGGCTACACCTTC. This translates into CASSLGAFYGYTF.

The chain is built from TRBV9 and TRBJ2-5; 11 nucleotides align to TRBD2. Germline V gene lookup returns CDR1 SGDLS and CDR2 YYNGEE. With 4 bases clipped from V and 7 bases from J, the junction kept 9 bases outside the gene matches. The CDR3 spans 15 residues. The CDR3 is CASSPTGLAGGTQYF. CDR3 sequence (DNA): TGTGCCAGCAGCCCTACCGGACTAGCGGGTGGGACCCAGTACTTC.

The CDR3, as DNA: TGTGCCAGCAGCGTAGAAGCGGGGGGTTTATTGAGGACGCAGTATTTT. It yields the protein CASSVEAGGLLRTQYF. This chain connects TRBV9 to TRBJ2-3; 9 bases fit TRBD2. The CDR3 consists of 16 residues. CDR1 is SGDLS, CDR2 YYNGEE, per germline. J was trimmed by 9 bases and V by 0 bases; bases with no gene match: 11. Looking up the rest from reference TRBV9 and TRBJ2-3 gives the full variable domain: DSGVTQTPKHLITATGQRVTLRCSPRSGDLSVYWYQQSLDQGLQFLIQYYNGEERAKGNILERFSAQQFPDLHSELNLSSLELGDSALYFCASSVEAGGLLRTQYFGPGTRLTVL.

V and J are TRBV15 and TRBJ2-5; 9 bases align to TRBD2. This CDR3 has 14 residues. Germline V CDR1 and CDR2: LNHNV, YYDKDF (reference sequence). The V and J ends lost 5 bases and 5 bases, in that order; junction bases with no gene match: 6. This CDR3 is CATSPGLAPETQYF. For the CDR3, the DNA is TGTGCCACCAGCCCGGGACTAGCCCCGGAGACCCAGTACTTC. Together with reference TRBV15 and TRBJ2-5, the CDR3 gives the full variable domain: DAMVIQNPRYQVTQFGKPVTLSCSQTLNHNVMYWYQQKSSQAPKLLFHYYDKDFNNEADTPDNFQSRRPNTSFCFLDIRSPGLGDTAMYLCATSPGLAPETQYFGPGTRLLVL.

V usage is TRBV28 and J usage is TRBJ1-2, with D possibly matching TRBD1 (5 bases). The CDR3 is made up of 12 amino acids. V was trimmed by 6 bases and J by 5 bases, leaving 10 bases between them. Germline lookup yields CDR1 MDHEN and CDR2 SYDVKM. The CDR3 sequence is CASRAREYGYTF. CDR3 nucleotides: TGTGCCAGCAGGGCCAGGGAGTATGGCTACACCTTC.